The 25 T cell receptor beta chains listed next were all sequenced from one sample in a study of T cells expressing NK-cell markers (dated by TCRdb to the early 2020s). The library was produced with 5' RACE. Sequenced on an Illumina HiSeq 2000. Following reprocessing of the reads by TCRdb, the data hold one row per CDR3 protein sequence and no DNA is available. The sample table includes around 550,000 distinct CDR3 sequences. The biggest ten clones account for roughly 3.4% of the sample. The sample comprised blood T cells: a sorted CD56 or NKG2C T cell subset, CD4+ or CD8+ T cells, or bulk PBMC T cells (not recorded which). These receptors all stem from a young man in good health. Donor details come from another sample of the same person, matched by shared clones.

V and J are TRBV12-3 or TRBV12-4 and TRBJ1-5. CDR3 length: 14 residues. The CDR3 sequence: CASSLGIIGQPQHF.

The chain uses TRBV19 and TRBJ2-1; TCRdb picks TRBD2, but there is no DNA to check that call. The CDR3 is 18 amino acids. Germline lookup yields CDR1 LNHDA and CDR2 SQIVND (reference sequence). The CDR3 sequence is CASSLGFPGPSPYNEQFF.

V and J are TRBV6-1 and TRBJ1-6; TCRdb's D call of TRBD1 is untestable without DNA. This CDR3 is 18 amino acids long. Germline CDR1 reads MNHNS; CDR2 reads SASEGT. The CDR3 loop is CASGGPGQGILYNSPLHF.

This chain uses TRBV18 with TRBJ2-1; TCRdb outputs TRBD1, but without DNA this stays unchecked. CDR3 length: 13 residues. The germline gives CDR1 KGHSH, CDR2 LQKENI. This CDR3 is CASSPGWGDEQFF.

The rearrangement links TRBV24-1 to TRBJ2-4; no DNA is available, so the TRBD1 call from TCRdb remains unchecked. Germline V lookup: CDR1 KGHDR, CDR2 SFDVKD. The CDR3 loop spans 13 amino acids. The CDR3 sequence is CATSEGSLDIQYF.

The chain uses TRBV7-8 and TRBJ2-3. This CDR3 has 14 amino acids. CDR1 SGHVS and CDR2 FQNEAQ come from the germline V gene. The CDR3 protein is CASSSVVSTDTQYF.

J is TRBJ2-2 and V is TRBV30; absent DNA, TCRdb's TRBD1 call cannot be checked. The CDR3 totals 16 residues. Germline V gene sequence: CDR1 GTSNPN, CDR2 SVGIG (reference sequence). The CDR3 loop reads CAWSPRGNPNWGELFF.

This rearrangement joins TRBV7-2 to TRBJ1-3. Germline V CDR1 and CDR2: SGHTA, FQGNSA. CDR3 size: 14 residues. This CDR3 reads CASSPTSSGNTIYF. The full variable domain, in which reference TRBV7-2 and TRBJ1-3 provide the parts outside the CDR3, is GAGVSQSPSNKVTEKGKDVELRCDPISGHTALYWYRQSLGQGLEFLIYFQGNSAPDKSGLPSDRFSAERTGGSVSTLTIQRTQQEDSAVYLCASSPTSSGNTIYFGEGSWLTVV.

The chain combines TRBV15 with TRBJ2-2. There are 13 residues in the CDR3. The germline V gene encodes CDR1 LNHNV and CDR2 YYDKDF (reference sequence). CDR3 in amino acids: CATEETGSGELFF.

This chain links TRBV12-3 or TRBV12-4 with TRBJ1-4; TCRdb lists TRBD1, though no DNA is available to test this call. This CDR3 is 15 amino acids long. CDR3 protein: CASSLSWTRREKLFF.

CDR3 sequence reads: CSASPRSGRNEQFF. The chain carries TRBV20-1 and TRBJ2-1. This CDR3 comprises 14 residues. The germline gives CDR1 DFQATT, CDR2 SNEGSKA (reference sequence).

V and J are TRBV10-3 and TRBJ2-7; TCRdb reports TRBD2, a call that lacks DNA to check it against. The CDR3 loop spans 14 amino acids. CDR1 and CDR2 (germline): ENHRY, SYGVKD. CDR3 in amino acids: CAIRGTSSGLEQYF.

This chain links TRBV7-2 with TRBJ2-1; checking the TCRdb D call of TRBD2 is not possible without DNA. The V gene's germline CDR1 is SGHTA and CDR2 FQGNSA. The CDR3 covers 14 residues. The chain's CDR3 is CASSLAGPSFEQFF.

The chain joins TRBV6-2 or TRBV6-3 to TRBJ2-5. Per germline, CDR1 MNHEY and CDR2 SVGEGT. The CDR3 loop spans 13 amino acids. The CDR3 here is CASSYQASETQYF.

The V gene is TRBV6-6, the J gene TRBJ2-2; TCRdb designates TRBD2, a call that cannot be tested without DNA. Germline values: CDR1 MNHNY, CDR2 SVGAGI (reference sequence). CDR3 length: 12 amino acids. Here the CDR3 reads CASREEAGELFF.

V gene TRBV14 combines with J gene TRBJ2-2; TCRdb returns TRBD2, unconfirmable since there is no DNA. Germline CDR1 is SGHDN and CDR2 is FVKESK. The CDR3 has 17 residues. CDR3 in amino acids: CASSQDWRGTNTGELFF.

J is TRBJ1-2 and V is TRBV5-1. The CDR3 is 13 residues long. Germline-derived CDR1 and CDR2 are SGHRS and YFSETQ. The CDR3 loop reads CASSLVQSGGYTF. Combining the CDR3 with reference TRBV5-1 and TRBJ1-2 gives the whole variable domain KAGVTQTPRYLIKTRGQQVTLSCSPISGHRSVSWYQQTPGQGLQFLFEYFSETQRNKGNFPGRFSGRQFSNSRSEMNVSTLELGDSALYLCASSLVQSGGYTFGSGTRLTVV.

The chain employs TRBV6-1 and TRBJ2-5; TCRdb indicates TRBD2, and absent DNA this call remains unverified. The CDR3 loop spans 15 amino acids. CDR1 and CDR2 from the germline V gene are MNHNS and SASEGT. Here the CDR3 reads CASSQPERDGETQYF.

This rearrangement joins TRBV28 to TRBJ2-6; TCRdb's D call of TRBD1 is untestable without DNA. Germline-derived CDR1 and CDR2 are MDHEN and SYDVKM. The CDR3 length is 20 residues. The CDR3 region is CASSLPGDQGSSSGANVLTF. Using reference TRBV28 and TRBJ2-6 for the parts outside the CDR3, the full variable domain is DVKVTQSSRYLVKRTGEKVFLECVQDMDHENMFWYRQDPGLGLRLIYFSYDVKMKEKGDIPEGYSVSREKKERFSLILESASTNQTSMYLCASSLPGDQGSSSGANVLTFGAGSRLTVL.

The chain combines TRBV28 with TRBJ1-1. In germline, CDR1 is MDHEN, CDR2 SYDVKM. The CDR3 length is 11 residues. CDR3 residues: CAIVGDTEAFF.

The chain is built from TRBV20-1 and TRBJ2-1. From germline, CDR1 is DFQATT and CDR2 SNEGSKA (reference sequence). This CDR3 is built from 12 residues. CDR3: CSARDFLSEQFF.

The CDR3 is CSARKGASQPQHF. The J gene is TRBJ1-5, the V gene TRBV20-1; TCRdb names TRBD1, which stays unverified in the absence of DNA. The CDR3 sequence is 13 residues long. Germline CDR1 reads DFQATT; CDR2 reads SNEGSKA (reference sequence).

The rearrangement links TRBV7-3 to TRBJ2-1; TCRdb names TRBD1, which stays unverified in the absence of DNA. CDR1 and CDR2 from the germline V gene are SGHTA and FQGTGA. This CDR3 has 17 residues. CDR3: CASSLNPGQGPYNEQFF.

This chain links TRBV7-9 with TRBJ2-3; TCRdb's D call, TRBD1, is unchecked because there is no DNA. Germline-derived CDR1 and CDR2 are SEHNR and FQNEAQ (reference sequence). The CDR3 sequence is 16 residues long. The CDR3 here is CASSLPGMDLGDTQYF.

The chain combines TRBV12-3 or TRBV12-4 with TRBJ1-1; the D gene TCRdb calls, TRBD1, cannot be checked with no DNA. The CDR3 contains 12 residues. The CDR3 region is CASSFNRERAFF.